Listed below are T cell receptor beta chains from one sample, sequenced in a study of T cells in Graves' hyperthyroidism and ophthalmopathy. One entry per CDR3 protein, called by TCRdb with MiXCR from the multiplex PCR reads. Here the sample spans 300,000 to 350,000 distinct CDR3 sequences, more than 11% being singletons. The sample comprised blood. The receptor source for this set is a woman aged 25 to 45 with Graves' hyperthyroidism. The CDR3 runs from the conserved cysteine through the conserved F or W. A D gene is named only where the DNA matches it firmly. A row's size may be missing; if present it is once, few, many or a size class.

V,D,size,J,DNA,CDR3
TRBV10-1,TRBD1,-,TRBJ1-5,TGCGCCAGCAGTGAGGGGGGGACAGGCAATCAGCCCCAGCATTTT,CASSEGGTGNQPQHF
TRBV27,-,many,TRBJ1-1,TGTGCCAGCAACAGGGCCCCGGGCTTGGATACTGAAGCTTTCTTT,CASNRAPGLDTEAFF
TRBV6-2/TRBV6-3,-,-,TRBJ2-1,TGTGCCAGCAGTTACTCCCAGGGGATTTTTAAGAATGAGCAGTTCTTC,CASSYSQGIFKNEQFF
TRBV28,TRBD1,many,TRBJ1-2,TGTGCCAGCAGGCCCGGGACAGGAGGCTTGGGCTACACCTTC,CASRPGTGGLGYTF
TRBV27,-,many,TRBJ2-5,TGTGCCAGCAGTTCCAGACAGCAAGAGACCCAGTACTTC,CASSSRQQETQYF
TRBV30,TRBD2,few,TRBJ2-5,TGTGCCTGGAGTGTGACGGGGGGGGAGACCCAGTACTTC,CAWSVTGGETQYF
TRBV7-9,-,-,TRBJ1-1,TGTGCCAGCAGCTTAGAGTGGGGCTACACTGAAGCTTTCTTT,CASSLEWGYTEAFF
TRBV10-1,-,few,TRBJ1-1,TGCGCCAGCAGTGTCCCCGTGTTTAATGTGGACACTGAAGCTTTCTTT,CASSVPVFNVDTEAFF
TRBV24-1,TRBD1,many,TRBJ1-4,TGTGCCACCAGTGCCTCCGACAGGGATCATGAAAAACTGTTTTTT,CATSASDRDHEKLFF
TRBV12-3/TRBV12-4,TRBD2,many,TRBJ2-3,TGTGCCAGCAACCCGGGGACTAGCGGGAGTTCCCGAGACACAGATACGCAGTATTTT,CASNPGTSGSSRDTDTQYF
TRBV11-2,-,many,TRBJ2-3,TGTGCCAGCAGCTTAGGGGTCGGGGATACGCAGTATTTT,CASSLGVGDTQYF
TRBV10-3,-,few,TRBJ2-7,TGTGCCATCAGCCTCAATGGGGACGGATCCTACGAGCAGTACTTC,CAISLNGDGSYEQYF
TRBV7-8,TRBD2,many,TRBJ2-1,TGTGCCAGCAGCTTAGGGACTAGCCCCTACAATGAGCAGTTCTTC,CASSLGTSPYNEQFF
TRBV6-1,-,many,TRBJ2-7,TGTGCCAGCCGGGTCTCCTCACTTCCCTACGAGCAGTACTTC,CASRVSSLPYEQYF
TRBV20-1,-,few,TRBJ2-7,TGCAGTGCTAGTCGTGCCGGGAGAAATCTATACGAGCAGTACTTC,CSASRAGRNLYEQYF
TRBV7-8,-,-,TRBJ2-7,TGTGCCAGCAGCTTACTCTTAACAGGCTCCTACGAGCAGTACTTC,CASSLLLTGSYEQYF
TRBV20-1,-,few,TRBJ2-1,TGCAGTGCTAGACACGGGACACCTTACAATGAGCAGTTCTTC,CSARHGTPYNEQFF
TRBV28,TRBD1,few,TRBJ2-4,TGTGCCAGCAGTCAGACAGGGATTGACATTCAGTACTTC,CASSQTGIDIQYF
TRBV20-1,-,few,TRBJ1-6,TGCAGTGCTAGAGGGCTAGGGAAGGCATTTTCACCCCTCCACTTT,CSARGLGKAFSPLHF
TRBV6-1,TRBD2,many,TRBJ2-1,TGTGCCAGCAGTCCTCGACTAGCCGCCTACAATGAGCAGTTCTTC,CASSPRLAAYNEQFF
TRBV27,TRBD1,many,TRBJ1-4,TGTGCCAGCAGTTTTACAGGGGGTCGTGAAAAACTGTTTTTT,CASSFTGGREKLFF
TRBV19,-,-,TRBJ1-2,TGTGCCAGTAGTAAGACAGACAACCTCATCTATGGCTACACCTTC,CASSKTDNLIYGYTF
TRBV30,-,-,TRBJ1-3,TGTGCCTGGAGTGTACTCGGTGTTTCGCCGGCCACCATATATTTT,CAWSVLGVSPATIYF
TRBV28,-,once,TRBJ1-6,TGTGCCAGCAGTTTAGCAACCGTTAGGACACCCCTCCACTTT,CASSLATVRTPLHF
TRBV20-1,-,many,TRBJ1-2,TGCAGTGCTAACCGGGCCGACGAGGGGTACACCTTC,CSANRADEGYTF
TRBV10-3,-,few,TRBJ2-4,TGTGCCATCAGTGAGTCGATGGGTGGAGAAGCCAAAAACATTCAGTACTTC,CAISESMGGEAKNIQYF
TRBV7-3,-,-,TRBJ2-5,TGTGCCAGCAGCTCAAACCGGGACCTCCTAGGAGAGACCCAGTACTTC,CASSSNRDLLGETQYF
TRBV30,-,many,TRBJ2-6,TGTGCCTCGTTACCTCCTGGGGCCAACGTCCTGACTTTC,CASLPPGANVLTF
TRBV6-1,-,many,TRBJ1-5,TGTGCCAGCAGTGAAGCGGTGGATCAGCCCCAGCATTTT,CASSEAVDQPQHF
TRBV6-2/TRBV6-3,-,many,TRBJ2-1,TGTGCCAGCAGGCCCGGAATCTACAATGAGCAGTTCTTC,CASRPGIYNEQFF
TRBV28,-,many,TRBJ2-2,TGTGCCAGCAGGTCATCCGGGGAGCTGTTTTTT,CASRSSGELFF
TRBV9,TRBD2,few,TRBJ2-1,TGTGCCAGCAGCGTAGGGGGGACTAGATTATATGAGCAGTTCTTC,CASSVGGTRLYEQFF
TRBV28,-,many,TRBJ1-5,TGTGCCAGCAGTTCCGAACGGGCGGGCATCTCTTTCCAGCCCCAGCATTTT,CASSSERAGISFQPQHF
TRBV20-1,TRBD2,many,TRBJ2-5,TGCAGTGCTCCGCGGGAGGACCAAGAGACCCAGTACTTC,CSAPREDQETQYF
TRBV7-6,-,few,TRBJ1-5,TGTGCCAGCAGCTTATCCCCAGGGAGGGACGATCAGCCCCAGCATTTT,CASSLSPGRDDQPQHF
TRBV28,-,few,TRBJ2-1,TGTGCCAGCAATCCACTGGCGGGGGCGTTTGGCGATGAGCAGTTCTTC,CASNPLAGAFGDEQFF
TRBV11-2,-,-,TRBJ2-7,TGTGCCAGCAGCATACAGGGTGGCGAGCAGTACTTC,CASSIQGGEQYF
TRBV2,-,many,TRBJ2-1,TGTGCCAGCAGCAGGGGTCTCGGCTCCTACAATGAGCAGTTCTTC,CASSRGLGSYNEQFF
TRBV4-2,-,few,TRBJ2-1,TGTGCCAGCAGCCAAGGGCCCTACAATGAGCAGTTCTTC,CASSQGPYNEQFF
TRBV7-8,-,many,TRBJ1-2,TGTGCCAGCAGCTATTTGTCAGCAAACTATGGCTACACCTTC,CASSYLSANYGYTF
TRBV24-1,-,many,TRBJ2-7,TGTGCCACCACAATTTCGGACAGCTACGAGCAGTACTTC,CATTISDSYEQYF
TRBV7-2,-,few,TRBJ1-1,TGTGCCAGCAGGAACAGTGGCACTGAATTTGAAGCTTTCTTT,CASRNSGTEFEAFF
TRBV6-2/TRBV6-3,-,many,TRBJ1-2,TGTGCCAGCAGTTACCTTCCGCGGACAGAATCCACTAACTATGGCTACACCTTC,CASSYLPRTESTNYGYTF
TRBV6-1,TRBD2,many,TRBJ2-7,TGTGCCAGCAGTGAAGCTTCGCTAGCGGGATTCCTATACGAGCAGTACTTC,CASSEASLAGFLYEQYF
TRBV7-9,TRBD2,many,TRBJ2-7,TGTGCCAGCAACCGACTAGCGGGAGTTAACGAGCAGTACTTC,CASNRLAGVNEQYF
TRBV4-2,TRBD2,few,TRBJ2-3,TGTGCCAGCAGCCAAGAGTCGGGAGGGGGTGCAGATACGCAGTATTTT,CASSQESGGGADTQYF
TRBV4-3,-,-,TRBJ1-1,TGCGCCAGCAGCCAAGCTACCCTCTTCGGGGAAGGGGACACTGAAGCTTTCTTT,CASSQATLFGEGDTEAFF
TRBV6-1,-,-,TRBJ1-5,TGTGCCAGCAGTCCCTCCTTCAATCAGCCCCAGCATTTT,CASSPSFNQPQHF
TRBV10-3,TRBD2,-,TRBJ2-1,TGTGCCATCAGTGACACCACGGCCAGGGCTAGCGGGAGGGGCCATGAGCAGTTCTTC,CAISDTTARASGRGHEQFF
TRBV5-1,-,many,TRBJ2-7,TGCGCCAGCAGCTTGCAGTCACGCTCCTACGAGCAGTACTTC,CASSLQSRSYEQYF
TRBV12-3/TRBV12-4,-,many,TRBJ1-1,TGTGCCAGCAGTTTAGGGGGGTTGAACACTGAAGCTTTCTTT,CASSLGGLNTEAFF
TRBV6-2/TRBV6-3,-,few,TRBJ2-5,TGTGCCAGCTCAATTTCACAAGAGACCCAGTACTTC,CASSISQETQYF
TRBV20-1,TRBD1,few,TRBJ2-7,TGCAGTGCTCCCGACCGACAGGGTAACGAGCAGTACTTC,CSAPDRQGNEQYF
TRBV7-2,TRBD2,-,TRBJ2-1,TGTGCCAGCAGCTTAATTAAGGGCGGGAGGGCCTTTAATGAGCAGTTCTTC,CASSLIKGGRAFNEQFF
TRBV20-1,-,many,TRBJ1-4,TGCAGTGCTAGTAGCTCCCCCCCGGGTGAAAAACTGTTTTTT,CSASSSPPGEKLFF
TRBV2,TRBD1,many,TRBJ1-4,TGTGCCAGCAGTACTACCGGGACAGGGGTGGAAAAACTGTTTTTT,CASSTTGTGVEKLFF
TRBV7-9,TRBD2,-,TRBJ2-7,TGTGCCAGCAGCTTAGGCCAGAGCGGGGGGTCGCTCTACGAGCAGTACTTC,CASSLGQSGGSLYEQYF